This T cell receptor (beta chain) was sequenced in a study of blood T cells in healthy people across ages. Findings and caveats of the study: A roughly linear fall in TCR beta diversity per million T cells was seen with increasing age. It was not known whether donors were CMV positive (a possible confounder of expanded clonotype changes).

The donors, aged roughly 6 to 90, were healthy Caucasians from Russia. A sample-barcoded 5' primer and a J-beta primer mix were used in a second PCR of about 7 to 11 cycles. TCRdb re-derived calls from the 5' RACE reads in MiXCR, one entry per CDR3 protein. The profile shows 700,000 to 850,000 distinct CDR3 sequences, under 40% of them singletons. This clonotype was observed at least ten times. The antigen remains unidentified. The sample taken for sequencing was blood. The receptor was isolated from a young man in good health.

The CDR3 nucleotides are TGCAGTGCTAGAGCGGCCAGAGGCTCCTACAATGAGCAGTTCTTC. It yields the protein CSARAARGSYNEQFF. The rearrangement joins TRBV20-1 to TRBJ2-1; no reliable D call. Germline-derived CDR1 and CDR2 are DFQATT and SNEGSKA (reference sequence). Between the trimmed V and J ends, which lost 1 base and 0 bases, there was a span of 10 bases. The CDR3 extends over 15 amino acids.